This T cell receptor (beta chain) was profiled in a study of shared clonotypes between healthy human individuals. In the study overall: CD4 naive and CD4 memory each took three plates per donor, while CD8 naive took two and CD8 memory one.

Study results and limitations: The study drew on few donors, limiting represented genetic and exposure-history diversity.

Concerning this clone itself: Antigen unknown. A read error may explain this, as a much larger clone is one base away.

Deep was the level used in running the assay. Sequenced by immunoSEQ multiplex PCR; TCRdb stores in-frame clones only, minus some. The sample lists roughly 2 million clones; approximately 95% were seen once. Only Caucasian adults living in Nashville, Tennessee made up the donor group. CDR1 and CDR2 (germline): SGHDT, YYEEEE. Between the trimmed V and J ends, which lost 4 bases and 2 bases, there was a span of 6 bases. CDR3 length: 12 amino acids. V is TRBV5-6 and J is TRBJ1-2; D not resolved. This TCR was recovered from a man aged 18 to 30 in good health. The sequencing sample was made of naive CD4+ T cells sorted from blood. The subset: CD45RA+ positively selected. The CDR3 reads CASSPDNYGYTF. CDR3 coding DNA: TGTGCCAGCAGCCCGGACAACTATGGCTACACCTTC.